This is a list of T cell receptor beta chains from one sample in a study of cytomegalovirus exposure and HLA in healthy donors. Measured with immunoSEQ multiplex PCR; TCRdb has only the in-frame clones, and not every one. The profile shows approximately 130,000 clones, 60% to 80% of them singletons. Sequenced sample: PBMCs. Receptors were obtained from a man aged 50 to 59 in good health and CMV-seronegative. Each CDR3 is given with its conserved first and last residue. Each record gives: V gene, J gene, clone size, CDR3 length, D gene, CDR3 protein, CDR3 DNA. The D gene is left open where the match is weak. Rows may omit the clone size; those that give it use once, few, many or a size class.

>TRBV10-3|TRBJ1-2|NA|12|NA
CAIFGGGYGYTF
TGTGCCATCTTCGGGGGGGGATATGGCTACACCTTC
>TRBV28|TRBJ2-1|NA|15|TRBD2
CASSLSTSGFDEQFF
TGTGCCAGCAGTTTATCGACTAGCGGGTTCGATGAGCAGTTCTTC
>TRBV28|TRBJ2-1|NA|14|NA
CASSLAVVRNEQFF
TGTGCCAGCAGCTTGGCGGTGGTTCGAAATGAGCAGTTCTTC
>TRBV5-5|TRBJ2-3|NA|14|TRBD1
CASSWGQGIDTQYF
TGTGCCAGCAGCTGGGGACAGGGGATAGATACGCAGTATTTT
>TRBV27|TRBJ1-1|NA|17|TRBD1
CASSPVPGQGLNTEAFF
TGTGCCAGCAGTCCTGTCCCGGGACAGGGATTGAACACTGAAGCTTTCTTT
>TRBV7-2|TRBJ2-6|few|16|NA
CASSLALPSGANVLTF
TGTGCCAGCAGCTTAGCGCTACCCTCTGGGGCCAACGTCCTGACTTTC
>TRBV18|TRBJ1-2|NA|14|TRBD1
CASSPPGTGYGYTF
TGTGCCAGCTCACCACCGGGGACAGGGTATGGCTACACCTTC
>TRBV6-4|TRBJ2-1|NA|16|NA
CASSDSGREDYNEQFF
TGTGCCAGCAGTGACTCCGGCAGGGAAGACTACAATGAGCAGTTCTTC
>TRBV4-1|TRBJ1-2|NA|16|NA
CASSQVTYGDSYGYTF
TGCGCCAGCAGCCAAGTCACGTACGGAGACTCCTATGGCTACACCTTC
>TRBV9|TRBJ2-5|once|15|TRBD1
CASSVGDRGQETQYF
TGTGCCAGCAGCGTAGGAGACAGGGGGCAAGAGACCCAGTACTTC
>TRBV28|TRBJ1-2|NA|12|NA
CASTGVNYGYTF
TGTGCCAGCACAGGGGTAAACTATGGCTACACCTTC
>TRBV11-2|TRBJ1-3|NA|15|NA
CASSSIRSSGNTIYF
TGTGCCAGCAGCTCCATACGGAGCTCTGGAAACACCATATATTTT
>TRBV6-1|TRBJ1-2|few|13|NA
CASSEAVRLVYTF
TGTGCCAGCAGTGAAGCTGTCAGGCTCGTCTACACCTTC
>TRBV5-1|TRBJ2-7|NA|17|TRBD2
CASSSTGTSGRPLEQYF
TGCGCCAGCAGCTCCACCGGGACTAGCGGGAGACCCCTCGAGCAGTACTTC
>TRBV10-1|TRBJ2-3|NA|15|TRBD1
CASSERTGDTDTQYF
TGCGCCAGCAGTGAGAGGACAGGAGACACAGATACGCAGTATTTT
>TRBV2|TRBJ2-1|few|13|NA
CASKDSDSNEQFF
TGTGCCAGCAAGGACTCTGACTCGAATGAGCAGTTCTTC
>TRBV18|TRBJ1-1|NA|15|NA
CASSPLMGRDTEAFF
TGTGCCAGCTCACCCTTGATGGGTCGGGACACTGAAGCTTTCTTT
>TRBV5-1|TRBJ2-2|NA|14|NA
CASSFQGNTGELFF
TGCGCCAGCAGCTTTCAGGGGAATACCGGGGAGCTGTTTTTT
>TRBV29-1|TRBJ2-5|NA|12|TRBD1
CSGTGGLETQYF
TGCAGCGGAACAGGGGGGCTGGAGACCCAGTACTTC
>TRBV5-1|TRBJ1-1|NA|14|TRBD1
CASSLVGTGGEAFF
TGCGCCAGCAGCTTGGTCGGGACAGGGGGCGAAGCTTTCTTT
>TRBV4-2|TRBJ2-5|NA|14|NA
CASSRPDSKETQYF
TGTGCCAGCAGCCGCCCGGACAGTAAAGAGACCCAGTACTTC
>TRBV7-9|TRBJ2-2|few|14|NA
CASRMGLNTGELFF
TGTGCCAGCAGAATGGGCCTGAACACCGGGGAGCTGTTTTTT
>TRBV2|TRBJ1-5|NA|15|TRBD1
CASSAQGASNQPQHF
TGTGCCAGCAGCGCACAGGGGGCGAGCAATCAGCCCCAGCATTTT
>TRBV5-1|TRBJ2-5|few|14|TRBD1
CASSSWTGQETQYF
TGCGCCAGCAGCTCGTGGACAGGGCAAGAGACCCAGTACTTC
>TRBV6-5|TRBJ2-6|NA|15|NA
CASSYYEAGANVLTF
TGTGCCAGCAGTTACTACGAGGCTGGGGCCAACGTCCTGACTTTC
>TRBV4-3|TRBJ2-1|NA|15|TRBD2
CASSPTSGRANEQFF
TGCGCCAGCAGCCCAACTAGCGGGAGGGCAAATGAGCAGTTCTTC
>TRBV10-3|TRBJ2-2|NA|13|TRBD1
CAESEGAAGELFF
TGTGCCGAATCAGAGGGGGCGGCCGGGGAGCTGTTTTTT
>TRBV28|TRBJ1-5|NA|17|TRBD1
CASSLSLSTGGNQPQHF
TGTGCCAGCAGTTTATCTCTCTCCACAGGGGGCAATCAGCCCCAGCATTTT
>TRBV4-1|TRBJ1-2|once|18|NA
CASSQLDLFSVGPYGYTF
TGCGCCAGCAGCCAATTGGACTTGTTTTCCGTCGGACCTTATGGCTACACCTTC
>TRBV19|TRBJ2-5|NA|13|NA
CASSHPPEETQYF
TGTGCCAGTAGTCATCCTCCAGAAGAGACCCAGTACTTC
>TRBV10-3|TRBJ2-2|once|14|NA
CANSPGGRTGELFF
TGTGCCAACTCACCAGGGGGGCGCACCGGGGAGCTGTTTTTT
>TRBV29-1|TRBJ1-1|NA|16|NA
CSVERTSARENTEAFF
TGCAGCGTTGAACGTACTAGCGCCAGAGAGAACACTGAAGCTTTCTTT
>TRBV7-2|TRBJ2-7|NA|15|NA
CASSLRGGGLYEQYF
TGTGCCAGCAGCTTAAGGGGGGGAGGGCTTTACGAGCAGTACTTC
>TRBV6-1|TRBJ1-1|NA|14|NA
CASRHRDQGSGAFF
TGTGCCAGCAGGCACCGGGACCAAGGTAGCGGGGCTTTCTTT
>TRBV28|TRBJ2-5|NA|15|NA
CASTASGTIQETQYF
TGTGCCAGTACGGCGTCGGGGACAATTCAAGAGACCCAGTACTTC
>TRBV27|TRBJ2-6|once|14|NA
CASRYLSGANVLTF
TGTGCCAGCCGGTACCTCTCTGGGGCCAACGTCCTGACTTTC
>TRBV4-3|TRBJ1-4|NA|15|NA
CASSQDATYNEKLFF
TGCGCCAGCAGCCAAGATGCCACCTATAATGAAAAACTGTTTTTT
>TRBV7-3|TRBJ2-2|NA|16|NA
CASSSTGGGWTGELFF
TGTGCCAGCAGCTCAACAGGGGGAGGGTGGACCGGGGAGCTGTTTTTT
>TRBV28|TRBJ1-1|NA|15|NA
CASSFTRRGGAEAFF
TGTGCCAGCAGTTTCACCCGGCGGGGCGGGGCTGAAGCTTTCTTT
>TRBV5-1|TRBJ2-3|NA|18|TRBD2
CASSFLEEGTRLTDTQYF
TGCGCCAGCAGCTTCCTTGAGGAGGGGACTAGACTCACAGATACGCAGTATTTT
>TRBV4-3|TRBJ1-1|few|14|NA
CASSQEGGHTEAFF
TGCGCCAGCAGCCAAGAAGGAGGGCACACTGAAGCTTTCTTT
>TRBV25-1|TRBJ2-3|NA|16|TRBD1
CASSEFRTGLTDTQYF
TGTGCCAGCAGTGAATTTAGGACAGGGTTGACAGATACGCAGTATTTT
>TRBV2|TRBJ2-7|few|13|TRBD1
CASSGQGSGEQYF
TGTGCCAGCAGTGGACAGGGCTCTGGAGAGCAGTACTTC
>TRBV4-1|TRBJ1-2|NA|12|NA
CASSRSTGGYTF
TGCGCCAGCAGCCGGTCTACAGGGGGCTACACCTTC
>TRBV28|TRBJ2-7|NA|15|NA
CASSLGRGRGYEQYF
TGTGCCAGCAGTTTAGGGAGGGGCAGGGGATACGAGCAGTACTTC
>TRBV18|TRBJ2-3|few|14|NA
CASSPQRAGDTQYF
TGTGCCAGCTCACCACAGCGGGCGGGGGATACGCAGTATTTT
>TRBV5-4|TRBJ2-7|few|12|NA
CASSYGGFEQYF
TGTGCCAGCAGCTATGGAGGGTTCGAGCAGTACTTC